This T cell receptor (beta chain) was sequenced during a study of blood T cells in healthy people across ages. This CDR3 is 16 amino acids long. Trimming at V came to 5 bases and at J to 1 base, leaving 8 bases not matched to a gene. The germline V gene has CDR1 SGHAT and CDR2 FQNNGV. Through a sample-barcoded 5' primer and a J-beta primer mix, a second PCR was run for roughly 7 to 11 cycles. TCRdb analysed the 5' RACE reads with MiXCR anew, one entry per CDR3 protein. This sample has approximately 1.5 million distinct CDR3 sequences, with roughly 32% found just once. This clonotype was obtained from a woman in her thirties in good health. V usage is TRBV11-2 and J usage is TRBJ2-3; 8 nucleotides align to TRBD1. Sequenced material: blood. CDR3 amino acids: CASSVTGTGGTDTQYF. CDR3 sequence (DNA): TGTGCCAGCAGCGTTACGGGGACAGGCGGCACAGATACGCAGTATTTT. Looking up the rest from reference TRBV11-2 and TRBJ2-3 gives the full variable domain: EAGVAQSPRYKIIEKRQSVAFWCNPISGHATLYWYQQILGQGPKLLIQFQNNGVVDDSQLPKDRFSAERLKGVDSTLKIQPAKLEDSAVYLCASSVTGTGGTDTQYFGPGTRLTVL.